What follows are 29 T cell receptor beta chains derived from one specimen sequenced in a study of blood T cells in healthy people across ages. A sample-barcoded 5' primer and a J-beta primer mix were used in a second PCR of about 7 to 12 cycles. TCRdb re-called the 5' RACE reads through MiXCR, storing one row per CDR3 protein. The data hold approximately 1.5 million distinct CDR3 sequences, with about 31% observed a single time. Sequencing input: blood. The receptors stem from a woman in her 30s in good health.

The chain uses TRBV4-1 and TRBJ2-1; D call uncertain. V was clipped by 3 bases and J by 9 bases, with 6 bases between them. The CDR3 has 11 amino acids. From germline, CDR1 is MGHRA and CDR2 YSYEKL. DNA for the CDR3: TGCGCCAGCAGCCAGCGCGGTGAGCAGTTCTTC. Translation gives CASSQRGEQFF.

This chain uses TRBV10-3 with TRBJ2-3; TRBD1 matches 8 bases. Trimming at V came to 2 bases and at J to 4 bases, leaving 2 bases not matched to a gene. The CDR3 has 14 residues. Germline V gene data show CDR1 as ENHRY and CDR2 as SYGVKD. The DNA of the CDR3 is TGTGCCATCAGTGAGAACAGGGGGGCAGATACGCAGTATTTT. It yields the protein CAISENRGADTQYF.

A word on this clonotype: The junction differs from germline at one of its ends, possibly a read error. The chain has TRBV29-1 and TRBJ2-5; TRBD1 might be the D (6 bases). Germline V CDR1 and CDR2: SQVTM, ANQGSEA. This CDR3 comprises 13 residues. In nucleotides, the CDR3 is TGCAGCGTTGAAGACGAAGGGGGAGAGGCCCAGTACTTC. Translated, it gives CSVEDEGGEAQYF.

The genes are TRBV5-6 and TRBJ1-5, with 7 bases that match TRBD1. Per the germline V gene, CDR1 is SGHDT and CDR2 is YYEEEE. The length of the CDR3 is 15 residues. The V and J ends lost 4 bases and 3 bases, in that order; junction bases with no gene match: 7. This CDR3 reads CASSTRDSYNQPQHF. The CDR3 DNA sequence: TGTGCCAGCAGCACACGGGACAGCTACAATCAGCCCCAGCATTTT.

V is TRBV7-9 and J is TRBJ1-4, with TRBD1 identical over 7 bases. The CDR3 loop spans 18 amino acids. Per germline, CDR1 SEHNR and CDR2 FQNEAQ (reference sequence). V was pared by 4 bases and J by 0 bases, with 11 bases of the junction left unmatched. CDR3 sequence reads: CASSSLIGQEATNEKLFF. The CDR3, as DNA: TGTGCCAGCAGCTCCCTTATCGGACAGGAGGCAACTAATGAAAAACTGTTTTTT.

This clonotype was seen repeatedly, ten times or more. The chain combines TRBV24-1 with TRBJ1-4, with unresolved D. From germline, CDR1 is KGHDR and CDR2 SFDVKD. This CDR3 is built from 19 residues. V was pared by 0 bases and J by 4 bases, with 20 bases between. This chain's CDR3 is CATSDLASAGVRDNEKLFF. The CDR3 DNA is TGTGCCACCAGTGATTTGGCGTCAGCAGGTGTCCGGGATAATGAAAAACTGTTTTTT.

This clonotype was counted a few times. This rearrangement joins TRBV5-1 to TRBJ1-2; TRBD1 matches 12 bases. The junction had 9 bases not matched to a gene; V was cut back by 3 bases and J by 6 bases. CDR1 SGHRS and CDR2 YFSETQ come from the germline V gene. The CDR3 sequence is 16 residues long. The CDR3 protein is CASSSTGTGGDHGYTF. The DNA for the CDR3 is TGCGCCAGCAGCTCCACCGGGACAGGGGGCGATCATGGCTACACCTTC. Full variable domain (remainder filled in from reference TRBV5-1 and TRBJ1-2): KAGVTQTPRYLIKTRGQQVTLSCSPISGHRSVSWYQQTPGQGLQFLFEYFSETQRNKGNFPGRFSGRQFSNSRSEMNVSTLELGDSALYLCASSSTGTGGDHGYTFGSGTRLTVV.

About this clonotype: A much larger clone lies one base from this, so it may be a read error. The gene calls are TRBV7-3 and TRBJ2-5; 10 bases map to TRBD2. Germline CDR1 SGHTA, CDR2 FQGTGA. The CDR3 extends over 15 amino acids. The CDR3 sequence: CTSSLAGGPQETQYF. The CDR3 nucleotides are TGTACCAGCAGCTTAGCGGGAGGCCCTCAAGAGACCCAGTACTTC. The full variable domain, in which reference TRBV7-3 and TRBJ2-5 provide the parts outside the CDR3, is GAGVSQTPSNKVTEKGKYVELRCDPISGHTALYWYRQSLGQGPEFLIYFQGTGAADDSGLPNDRFFAVRPEGSVSTLKIQRTERGDSAVYLCTSSLAGGPQETQYFGPGTRLLVL.

J is TRBJ2-1 and V is TRBV10-3; 11 positions match TRBD2. Germline V lookup: CDR1 ENHRY, CDR2 SYGVKD. The CDR3 covers 17 residues. V shed 3 bases and J 5 bases; nucleotides not matched to a gene: 9. CDR3 nucleotide sequence: TGTGCCATCAGTGAACACATACTAGCGGGGGACAACAATGAGCAGTTCTTC. It yields the protein CAISEHILAGDNNEQFF.

V gene TRBV2 combines with J gene TRBJ2-5; 12 bases align to TRBD2. The better agreement between TRBJ2-7 and the DNA end casts doubt on the J call. CDR1 and CDR2 from the germline V gene are SNHLY and FYNNEI. The CDR3 contains 15 residues. CDR3 protein: CASGGLAGSPHEQYF. Written as DNA, the CDR3 is TGTGCCAGCGGCGGACTAGCGGGATCACCCCACGAGCAGTACTTC.

The chain links TRBV20-1 to TRBJ1-2; no definite D call. This CDR3 contains 13 residues. Germline CDR1 reads DFQATT; CDR2 reads SNEGSKA (reference sequence). The V and J ends lost 2 bases and 7 bases respectively, with 14 bases between them. DNA for the CDR3: TGCAGTGCTAGATTCCGGCAGGTCGGTGGCTACACCTTC. This encodes CSARFRQVGGYTF.

This clonotype was seen a single time. A much larger clone sits a single nucleotide away, making a read error possible. V is TRBV11-1 and J is TRBJ2-1, with D unclear. CDR3 size: 13 residues. Germline values: CDR1 SGHAT, CDR2 FQDESV (reference sequence). As DNA, the CDR3 is TGTGCCAGCACCTTACAGCCACACAATGAGCGGTTCTTC. It is translated as CASTLQPHNERFF.

In this sample, this clonotype turned up many times. The rearrangement uses TRBV29-1 and TRBJ2-3; 10 bases are shared with TRBD2. Losses at the gene ends were 7 bases for V and 2 bases for J; bases not matched to a gene: 6. Per the germline V gene, CDR1 is SQVTM and CDR2 is ANQGSEA. This CDR3 comprises 14 residues. In nucleotides, the CDR3 is TGCAGCGCCGAACTAGCGGGGATCACAGATACGCAGTATTTT. It specifies CSAELAGITDTQYF.

This clonotype was detected only a few times. This chain uses TRBV7-9 with TRBJ2-4; TRBD1 matches 8 bases. The trim removed 6 bases at V and 5 bases at J, leaving 9 bases unmatched. The CDR3 totals 15 residues. Germline values: CDR1 SEHNR, CDR2 FQNEAQ (reference sequence). CDR3 amino acids: CASSPRQGQENIQYF. CDR3 sequence (DNA): TGTGCCAGCAGTCCACGACAGGGGCAAGAAAACATTCAGTACTTC.

The chain links TRBV29-1 to TRBJ2-1; 8 bases are shared with TRBD1. The DNA end is a closer match to TRBJ2-7, so the J assignment may be wrong. This CDR3 has 12 residues. Germline V gene data show CDR1 as SQVTM and CDR2 as ANQGSEA. As DNA, the CDR3 is TGCAGCGTCACAGGGGGATACTACGAGCAGTACTTC. Amino acid sequence: CSVTGGYYEQYF.

As for this clonotype: At one end, the junction sequence differs from germline, possibly due to a read error. V usage is TRBV27 and J usage is TRBJ2-7, with D possibly matching TRBD1 (6 bases). Germline CDR1 is MNHEY and CDR2 is SMNVEV (reference sequence). This CDR3 is built from 16 residues. The CDR3: CASRGPSWQGSYEKYF. The CDR3 region has the DNA TGTGCCAGCAGGGGACCCTCTTGGCAGGGGTCCTACGAGAAGTACTTC.

This clonotype was observed once. At one boundary the junction diverges from the germline segment, which might be a read error. The genes are TRBV13 and TRBJ2-3, with a weak D call TRBD1 (6 bases). The germline gives CDR1 PRHDT, CDR2 FYEKMQ (reference sequence). This CDR3 is built from 15 residues. CDR3 sequence reads: CASSFNNGDTGTQYF. For the CDR3, the DNA is TGTGCCAGCAGCTTCAACAACGGGGACACAGGTACGCAGTATTTT.

Comment on this clonotype: The junction shows a germline mismatch at one end, possibly a read error. The rearrangement uses TRBV4-1 and TRBJ2-7; D is unresolved. The CDR3 is 13 residues long. The germline gives CDR1 MGHRA, CDR2 YSYEKL. In DNA, the CDR3 is TGCACCAGCAGCCTTGGGTACCTACACGAGCAGTACTTC. Translated, it gives CTSSLGYLHEQYF.

This rearrangement joins TRBV2 to TRBJ2-7, with D possibly TRBD2 on 5 matching bases. The J call could be wrong; TRBJ2-5 is a better fit for the DNA end. This CDR3 has 15 residues. Per germline, CDR1 SNHLY and CDR2 FYNNEI. The CDR3 reads CASSPTHTSRETQYF. The CDR3 nucleotides read TGTGCCAGCAGTCCAACCCATACTAGTCGGGAGACCCAGTACTTC.

This clonotype was detected a few times. The chain joins TRBV3-1 to TRBJ2-3, with 9 bases identical to TRBD2. Germline V lookup: CDR1 LGHDT, CDR2 YNNKEL (reference sequence). The CDR3 totals 15 residues. V lost 3 bases and J lost 4; bases outside the gene matches: 5. CDR3 sequence (DNA): TGTGCCAGCAGCCAGCGGGGGGGTCTCCCAGATACGCAGTATTTT. It is translated as CASSQRGGLPDTQYF.

This clonotype has just a few counts. This rearrangement joins TRBV7-7 to TRBJ2-5, with 9 bases matching TRBD2. The germline V gene encodes CDR1 SSHAT and CDR2 FNYEAQ (reference sequence). The CDR3 sequence is 16 residues long. The J segment lost 4 bases and the V segment lost 1 base, leaving 7 bases of the junction unmatched. The CDR3 loop is CASSLGAGGPGETQYF. The CDR3 DNA follows: TGTGCCAGCAGCTTAGGCGCGGGGGGGCCGGGAGAGACCCAGTACTTC.

This clonotype was observed a few times. V and J are TRBV25-1 and TRBJ2-1, with D hard to call. Trimming cost V 2 bases and J 14 bases, with 16 bases left between them. The length of the CDR3 is 13 residues. Germline values: CDR1 MGHDK, CDR2 SYGVNS. The CDR3 region has the DNA TGTGCCAGCAGTGAAACTCTCGAGCCCCACGAGTTCTTC. Its translation: CASSETLEPHEFF.

At least ten counts were recorded for this clonotype. This sequence joins TRBV7-2 and TRBJ2-6; 10 nucleotides match TRBD1. The trim removed 5 bases at V and 1 base at J, leaving 8 bases unmatched. This CDR3 is 18 amino acids long. Germline V gene sequence: CDR1 SGHTA, CDR2 FQGNSA. CDR3 in amino acids: CASSMTGGRLSGANVLTF. DNA of the CDR3: TGTGCCAGCAGCATGACAGGGGGCAGGTTGTCTGGGGCCAACGTCCTGACTTTC.

The rearrangement uses TRBV27 and TRBJ2-7; D perhaps matches TRBD1 (6 bases). Germline CDR1 is MNHEY and CDR2 is SMNVEV (reference sequence). The CDR3 totals 15 residues. Trimming took off 3 bases at V and 7 bases at J, with 19 bases between the two ends. CDR3 DNA: TGTGCCAGCAGTTTCGTTGTGGGGGCGGCGTTTGAGCAGTACTTC. Amino acid sequence: CASSFVVGAAFEQYF.

The gene calls are TRBV29-1 and TRBJ1-3; D gene unclear. Germline V gene data show CDR1 as SQVTM and CDR2 as ANQGSEA. The CDR3 length is 13 residues. Between the trimmed V and J ends, which lost 4 bases and 2 bases, there was a span of 9 bases. CDR3 protein: CSVVWAAGNTIYF. For the CDR3, the DNA is TGCAGCGTTGTTTGGGCTGCTGGAAACACCATATATTTT.

As for this clonotype: A single base separates this from a much larger clone, so it may be a read error. CDR3 protein: CASRSASSSHNEQFF. CDR3 bases: TGTGCCAGCCGATCGGCATCGAGCTCCCACAATGAGCAGTTCTTC. The V and J genes are TRBV7-2 and TRBJ2-1; D is ambiguous. Germline V gene lookup returns CDR1 SGHTA and CDR2 FQGNSA. The CDR3 loop spans 15 amino acids.

The chain combines TRBV5-1 with TRBJ2-1; 7 bases align to TRBD2. V lost 0 bases and J lost 3; bases outside the gene matches: 6. CDR3 length equals 16 residues. Germline CDR1 and CDR2: SGHRS and YFSETQ. The CDR3 bases are TGCGCCAGCAGCTTGGTAGTCGCGGGAGACTACAATGAGCAGTTCTTC. This codes for CASSLVVAGDYNEQFF.

This clonotype was recorded a few times. V is TRBV12-3 or TRBV12-4 and J is TRBJ1-4; TRBD1 matches at 7 bases. This CDR3 contains 14 residues. Trimming cost V 3 bases and J 8 bases; bases outside gene matches: 6. The CDR3 DNA reads as TGTGCCAGCAGTTTTACAGGGGCGGGGGAAAAACTGTTTTTT. Its protein is CASSFTGAGEKLFF.

The chain couples TRBV3-1 to TRBJ1-2, with D uncertain. CDR1 is LGHDT, CDR2 YNNKEL, per germline (reference sequence). The CDR3 covers 12 residues. Trimming cost V 0 bases and J 6 bases, with 5 bases left between them. This CDR3 is CASSQDLDGYTF. Here the CDR3 DNA reads TGTGCCAGCAGCCAAGACCTGGATGGCTACACCTTC.